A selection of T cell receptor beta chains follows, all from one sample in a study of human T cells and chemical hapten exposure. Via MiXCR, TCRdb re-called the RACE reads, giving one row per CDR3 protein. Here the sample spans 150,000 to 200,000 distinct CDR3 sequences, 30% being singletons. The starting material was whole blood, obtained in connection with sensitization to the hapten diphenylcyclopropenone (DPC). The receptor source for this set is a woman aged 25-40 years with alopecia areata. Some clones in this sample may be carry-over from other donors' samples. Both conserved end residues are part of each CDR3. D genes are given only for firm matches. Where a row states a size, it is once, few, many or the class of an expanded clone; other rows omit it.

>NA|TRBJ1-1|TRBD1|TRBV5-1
CASSLDRGSEAFF
TGCGCCAGCAGCTTGGACAGGGGATCCGAAGCTTTCTTT
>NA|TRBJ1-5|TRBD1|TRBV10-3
CATKGTGDQPQHF
TGTGCCACCAAGGGGACAGGGGATCAGCCCCAGCATTTT
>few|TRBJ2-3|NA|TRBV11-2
CASSSGDGIITDTQYF
TGTGCCAGCAGCTCTGGGGACGGGATTATTACAGATACGCAGTATTTT
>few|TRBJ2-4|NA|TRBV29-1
CSVRVPGPDIQYF
TGCAGCGTAAGAGTACCGGGACCGGACATTCAGTACTTC
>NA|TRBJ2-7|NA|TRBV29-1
CSVKDDERYEQYF
TGCAGCGTTAAAGATGACGAGCGTTACGAGCAGTACTTC
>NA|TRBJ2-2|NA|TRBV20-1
CSASGRGVLGELFF
TGCAGTGCTAGTGGGCGAGGGGTACTCGGGGAGCTGTTTTTT
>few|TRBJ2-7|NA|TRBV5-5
CASSFMSPGTYEQYF
TGTGCCAGCAGCTTCATGTCGCCGGGGACCTACGAGCAGTACTTC
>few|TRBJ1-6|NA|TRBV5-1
CASSLEGDTNSPLHF
TGCGCCAGCAGCTTGGAAGGGGACACCAATTCACCCCTCCACTTT
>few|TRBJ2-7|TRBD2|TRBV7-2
CASSPTSGRNNGHEQYF
TGTGCCAGCAGCCCGACTAGCGGGAGAAACAACGGTCACGAGCAGTACTTC
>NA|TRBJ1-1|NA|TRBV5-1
CASSLNSANTEAFF
TGCGCCAGCAGCTTGAATTCAGCAAACACTGAAGCTTTCTTT
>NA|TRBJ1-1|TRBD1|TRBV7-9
CASSLADRGYKAFF
TGTGCCAGCAGCTTAGCGGACAGGGGCTACAAAGCTTTCTTT
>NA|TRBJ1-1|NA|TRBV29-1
CSFLDPVTLEAFF
TGCAGCTTTCTAGACCCGGTTACGCTTGAAGCTTTCTTT
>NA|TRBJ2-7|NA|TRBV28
CASSLTGPATYEQYF
TGTGCCAGCAGTCTAACGGGACCCGCCACCTACGAGCAGTACTTC
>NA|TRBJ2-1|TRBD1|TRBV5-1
CASSLGGGNHNEQFF
TGCGCCAGCAGCTTGGGAGGGGGCAACCACAATGAGCAGTTCTTC
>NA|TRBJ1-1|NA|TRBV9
CASSRFWVTEAFF
TGTGCCAGCAGCCGATTCTGGGTCACTGAAGCTTTCTTT
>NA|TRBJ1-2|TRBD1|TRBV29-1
CSFGQGASYGYTF
TGCAGCTTTGGACAGGGGGCGAGCTATGGCTACACCTTC
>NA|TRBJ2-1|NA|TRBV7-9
CASRDPTSHNEQFF
TGTGCCAGCAGAGACCCAACTTCCCACAATGAGCAGTTCTTC
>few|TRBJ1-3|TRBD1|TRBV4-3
CASSQDLTGASSGNTIYF
TGCGCCAGCAGCCAAGATCTGACAGGGGCGTCCTCTGGAAACACCATATATTTT
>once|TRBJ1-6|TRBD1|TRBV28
CASSLDRGQSSYNSPLHF
TGTGCCAGCAGCCTTGACAGGGGGCAGAGCTCCTATAATTCACCCCTCCACTTT
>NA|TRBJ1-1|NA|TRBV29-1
CTACAGRNTEAFF
TGCACCGCATGCGCGGGACGGAACACTGAAGCTTTCTTT
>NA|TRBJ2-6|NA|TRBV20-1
CSASKISGANVLTF
TGCAGTGCTAGCAAAATCTCTGGGGCCAACGTCCTGACTTTC
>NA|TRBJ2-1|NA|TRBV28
CASIGSFSNEQFF
TGTGCCAGCATCGGGTCATTCAGCAATGAGCAGTTCTTC
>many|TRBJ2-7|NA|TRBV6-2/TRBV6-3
CASSTRTGEQYF
TGTGCCAGCAGCACCCGGACTGGCGAGCAGTACTTC
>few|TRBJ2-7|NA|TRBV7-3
CASSLDRTYEQYF
TGTGCCAGCAGCTTGGACCGAACCTACGAGCAGTACTTC
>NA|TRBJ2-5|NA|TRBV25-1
CASSGYRGGETQYF
TGTGCCAGCAGTGGTTACAGGGGAGGGGAGACCCAGTACTTC
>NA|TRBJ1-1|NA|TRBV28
CASSPLTGLDTEAFF
TGTGCCAGCAGCCCCCTAACCGGTCTTGACACTGAAGCTTTCTTT
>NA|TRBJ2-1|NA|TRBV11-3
CASSLGREQFF
TGTGCCAGCAGCTTAGGGCGGGAGCAGTTCTTC
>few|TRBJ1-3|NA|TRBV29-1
CSVQQSSGNTIYF
TGCAGCGTACAACAGAGCTCTGGAAACACCATATATTTT
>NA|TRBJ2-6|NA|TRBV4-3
CASSQERIPIVLIF
TGCGCCAGCAGCCAAGAGCGGATCCCTATCGTCCTGATTTTC
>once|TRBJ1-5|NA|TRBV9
CASSKGPAAQPQHF
TGTGCCAGCAGCAAGGGACCGGCGGCTCAGCCCCAGCATTTT
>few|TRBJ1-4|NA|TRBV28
CASGAPPPNEKLFF
TGTGCCAGCGGGGCCCCGCCCCCCAATGAAAAACTGTTTTTT
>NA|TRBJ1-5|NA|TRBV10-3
CAISATGIEQPQHF
TGTGCCATCAGCGCAACAGGTATCGAACAGCCCCAGCATTTT
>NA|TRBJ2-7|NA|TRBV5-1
CASSRTQGNEQYF
TGCGCCAGCAGCAGAACGCAGGGGAACGAGCAGTACTTC
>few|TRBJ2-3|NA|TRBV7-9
CASSLEGSTDTQYF
TGTGCCAGCAGCTTAGAAGGTAGCACAGATACGCAGTATTTT
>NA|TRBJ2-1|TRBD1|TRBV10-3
CAISDQGENEQFF
TGTGCCATCAGTGACCAGGGGGAGAATGAGCAGTTCTTC
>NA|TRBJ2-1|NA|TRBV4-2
CASSQPGNNEQFF
TGTGCCAGCAGCCAACCAGGGAACAATGAGCAGTTCTTC
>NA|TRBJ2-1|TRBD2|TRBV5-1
CASSLVSGSSYNEQFF
TGCGCCAGCAGCTTGGTGAGCGGGAGCTCCTACAATGAGCAGTTCTTC
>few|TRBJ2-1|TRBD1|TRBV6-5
CASIGTASNNEQFF
TGTGCCAGCATTGGGACAGCTTCAAACAATGAGCAGTTCTTC
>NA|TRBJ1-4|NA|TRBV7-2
CASSLAGVANEKLFF
TGTGCCAGCAGCCTGGCTGGGGTAGCTAATGAAAAACTGTTTTTT
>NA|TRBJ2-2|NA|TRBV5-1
CASSLDPGNTGELFF
TGCGCCAGCAGCTTGGATCCTGGGAACACCGGGGAGCTGTTTTTT
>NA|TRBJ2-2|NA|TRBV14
CASSQDLAGELFF
TGTGCCAGCAGCCAAGACTTAGCCGGGGAGCTGTTTTTT